This T cell receptor (beta chain) was obtained from a study of T cell repertoires in cytomegalovirus infection. Via MiXCR, TCRdb re-called the reads, giving one row per CDR3 protein. The table records around 900,000 distinct CDR3 sequences, roughly 30% of them present only once. The table lists this clonotype with a few counts. Its antigen is not known. V lost 7 bases and J 4 bases, leaving 13 bases between the germline ends. Germline V gene sequence: CDR1 SGHVS, CDR2 FNYEAQ. The CDR3 spans 14 residues. The specimen was cultured CD8+ T cells from PBMCs, collected from culture after CMV antigen stimulation. This TCR was recovered from a human donor in good health (CMV status not recorded). Some clones in this sample may be carry-over from other donors' samples. The V call is TRBV7-6, the J call TRBJ1-4; possible D gene TRBD1, 6 bases. DNA of the CDR3: TGTGCCAGCAACCCGCAGGGGATTAATGAAAAACTGTTTTTT. Its protein is CASNPQGINEKLFF.